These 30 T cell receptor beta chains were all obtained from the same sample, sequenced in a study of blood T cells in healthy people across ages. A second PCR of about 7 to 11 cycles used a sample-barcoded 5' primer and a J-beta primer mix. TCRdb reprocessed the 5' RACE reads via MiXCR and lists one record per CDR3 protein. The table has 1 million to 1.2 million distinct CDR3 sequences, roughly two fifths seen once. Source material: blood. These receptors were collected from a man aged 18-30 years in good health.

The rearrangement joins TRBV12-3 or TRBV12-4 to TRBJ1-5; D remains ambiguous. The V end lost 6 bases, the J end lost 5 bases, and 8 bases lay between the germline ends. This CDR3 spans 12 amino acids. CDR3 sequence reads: CASRLRDQPQHF. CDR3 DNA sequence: TGTGCCAGCAGACTTAGGGATCAGCCCCAGCATTTT.

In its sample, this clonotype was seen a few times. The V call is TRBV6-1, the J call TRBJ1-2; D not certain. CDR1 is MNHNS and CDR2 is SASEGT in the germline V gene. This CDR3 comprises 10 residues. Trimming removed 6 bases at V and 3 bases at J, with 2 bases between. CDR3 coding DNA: TGTGCCAGCAGACACTATGGCTACACCTTC. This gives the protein CASRHYGYTF.

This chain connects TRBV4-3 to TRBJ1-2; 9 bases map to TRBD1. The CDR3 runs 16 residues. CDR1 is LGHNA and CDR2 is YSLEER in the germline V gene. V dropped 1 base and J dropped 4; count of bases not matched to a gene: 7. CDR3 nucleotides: TGCGCCAGCAGCCAAGGCAGGGACAGGGTGCTCTATGGCTACACCTTC. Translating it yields CASSQGRDRVLYGYTF.

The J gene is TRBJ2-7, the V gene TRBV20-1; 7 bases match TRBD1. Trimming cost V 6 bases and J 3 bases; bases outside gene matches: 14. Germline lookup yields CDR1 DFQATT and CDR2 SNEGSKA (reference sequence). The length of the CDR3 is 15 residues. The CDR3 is CSADQGDSSVYEQYF. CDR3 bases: TGCAGTGCAGACCAGGGGGACAGCTCTGTCTACGAGCAGTACTTC.

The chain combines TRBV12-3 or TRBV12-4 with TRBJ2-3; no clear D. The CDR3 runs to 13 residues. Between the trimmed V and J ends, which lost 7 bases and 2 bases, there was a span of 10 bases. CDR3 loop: CASTTEITDTQYF. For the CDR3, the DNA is TGTGCCAGCACGACGGAGATCACAGATACGCAGTATTTT.

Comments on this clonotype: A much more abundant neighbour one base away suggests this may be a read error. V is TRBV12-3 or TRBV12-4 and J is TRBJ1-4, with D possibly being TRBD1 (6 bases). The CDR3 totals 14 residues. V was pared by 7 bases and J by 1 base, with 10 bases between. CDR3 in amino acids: CASIQQGTNEKLFF. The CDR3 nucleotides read TGTGCCAGCATTCAACAGGGAACTAATGAAAAACTGTTTTTT.

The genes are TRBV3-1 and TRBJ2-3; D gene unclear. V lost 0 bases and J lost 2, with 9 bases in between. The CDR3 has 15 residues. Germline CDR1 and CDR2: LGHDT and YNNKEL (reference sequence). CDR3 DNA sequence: TGTGCCAGCAGCCAAGAACCCGACAACACAGATACGCAGTATTTT. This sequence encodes CASSQEPDNTDTQYF.

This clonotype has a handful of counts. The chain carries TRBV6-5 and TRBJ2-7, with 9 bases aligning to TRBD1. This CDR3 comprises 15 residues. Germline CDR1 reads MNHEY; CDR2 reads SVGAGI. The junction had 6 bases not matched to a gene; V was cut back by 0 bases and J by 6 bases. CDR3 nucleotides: TGTGCCAGCAGTTACTCTACCAGGACAGGGGTCGAGCAGTACTTC. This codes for CASSYSTRTGVEQYF.

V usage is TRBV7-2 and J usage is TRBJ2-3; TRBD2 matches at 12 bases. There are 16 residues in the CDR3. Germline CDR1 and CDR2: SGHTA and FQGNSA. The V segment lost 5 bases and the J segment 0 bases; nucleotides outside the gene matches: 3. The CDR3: CASSTSGGLSTDTQYF. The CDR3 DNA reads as TGTGCCAGCAGCACTAGCGGGGGGCTTAGCACAGATACGCAGTATTTT.

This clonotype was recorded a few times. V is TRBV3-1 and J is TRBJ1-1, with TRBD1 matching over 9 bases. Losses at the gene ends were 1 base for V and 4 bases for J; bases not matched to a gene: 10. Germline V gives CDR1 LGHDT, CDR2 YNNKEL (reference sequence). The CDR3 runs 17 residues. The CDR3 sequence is CASSQGTGGDSRTEAFF. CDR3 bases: TGTGCCAGCAGCCAAGGAACAGGGGGCGATTCCCGCACTGAAGCTTTCTTT.

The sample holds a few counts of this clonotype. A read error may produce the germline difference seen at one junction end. The chain's CDR3 is CASSPRLAGFYNEQFF. As DNA, the CDR3 is TGTGCCAGCAGCCCAAGACTAGCGGGCTTTTACAATGAGCAGTTCTTC. The V and J genes are TRBV4-1 and TRBJ2-1; 10 bases align to TRBD2. CDR3 length: 16 amino acids. Germline V gives CDR1 MGHRA, CDR2 YSYEKL.

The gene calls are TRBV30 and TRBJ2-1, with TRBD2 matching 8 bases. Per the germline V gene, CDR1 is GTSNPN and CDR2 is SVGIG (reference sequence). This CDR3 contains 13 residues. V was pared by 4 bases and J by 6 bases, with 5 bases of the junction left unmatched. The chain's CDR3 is CAWTPGLGNEQFF. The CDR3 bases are TGTGCCTGGACTCCGGGACTAGGCAATGAGCAGTTCTTC.

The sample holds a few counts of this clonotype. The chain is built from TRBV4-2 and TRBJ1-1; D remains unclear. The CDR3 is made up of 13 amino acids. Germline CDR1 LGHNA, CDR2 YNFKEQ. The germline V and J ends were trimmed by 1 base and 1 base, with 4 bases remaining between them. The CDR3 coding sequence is TGTGCCAGCAGCCAAGCCCAGAACACTGAAGCTTTCTTT. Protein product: CASSQAQNTEAFF.

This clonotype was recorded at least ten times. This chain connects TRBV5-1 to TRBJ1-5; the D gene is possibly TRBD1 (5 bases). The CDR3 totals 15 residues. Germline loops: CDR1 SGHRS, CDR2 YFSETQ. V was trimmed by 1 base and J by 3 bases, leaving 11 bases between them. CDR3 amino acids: CASSLSGGINQPQHF. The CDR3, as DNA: TGCGCCAGCAGCTTGAGTGGGGGAATCAATCAGCCCCAGCATTTT.

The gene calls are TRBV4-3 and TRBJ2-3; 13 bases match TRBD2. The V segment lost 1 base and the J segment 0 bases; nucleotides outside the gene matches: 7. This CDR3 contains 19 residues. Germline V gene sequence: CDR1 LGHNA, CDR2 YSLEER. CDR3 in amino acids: CASSQAFPGLAGSTDTQYF. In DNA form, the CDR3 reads TGCGCCAGCAGCCAAGCTTTCCCGGGACTAGCGGGGAGCACAGATACGCAGTATTTT.

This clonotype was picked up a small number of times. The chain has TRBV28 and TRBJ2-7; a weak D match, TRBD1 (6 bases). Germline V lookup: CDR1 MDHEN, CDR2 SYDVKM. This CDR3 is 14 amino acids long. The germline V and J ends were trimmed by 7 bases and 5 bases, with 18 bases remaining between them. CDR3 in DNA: TGTGCCAGCATCGAAAGGCAGGGGACCCACGAGCAGTACTTC. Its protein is CASIERQGTHEQYF.

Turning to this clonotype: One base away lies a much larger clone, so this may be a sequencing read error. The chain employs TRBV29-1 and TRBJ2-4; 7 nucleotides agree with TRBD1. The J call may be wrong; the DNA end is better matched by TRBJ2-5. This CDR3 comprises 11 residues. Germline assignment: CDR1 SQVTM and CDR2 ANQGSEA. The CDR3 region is CSTGDEETQYF. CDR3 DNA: TGCAGCACAGGGGACGAAGAGACCCAGTACTTC.

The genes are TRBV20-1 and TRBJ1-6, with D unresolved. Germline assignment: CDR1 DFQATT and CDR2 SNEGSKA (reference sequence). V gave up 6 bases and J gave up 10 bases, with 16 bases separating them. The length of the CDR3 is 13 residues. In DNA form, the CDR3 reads TGCAGTGCGCCTCAATACGGGGAATCACCCCTCCACTTT. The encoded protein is CSAPQYGESPLHF.

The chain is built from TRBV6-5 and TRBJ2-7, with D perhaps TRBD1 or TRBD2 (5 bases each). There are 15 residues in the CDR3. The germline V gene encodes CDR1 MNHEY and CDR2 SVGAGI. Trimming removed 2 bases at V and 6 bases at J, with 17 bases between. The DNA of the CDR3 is TGTGCCAGCAGTTACGGGGCGGGTGGTCTTTTCGAGCAGTACTTC. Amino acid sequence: CASSYGAGGLFEQYF.

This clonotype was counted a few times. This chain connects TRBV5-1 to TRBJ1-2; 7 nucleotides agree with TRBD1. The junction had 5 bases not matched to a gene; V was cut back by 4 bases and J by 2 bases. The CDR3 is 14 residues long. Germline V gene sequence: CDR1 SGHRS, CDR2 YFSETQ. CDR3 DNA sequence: TGCGCCAGCAGCGGATCGGGACAGAACTATGGCTACACCTTC. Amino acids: CASSGSGQNYGYTF. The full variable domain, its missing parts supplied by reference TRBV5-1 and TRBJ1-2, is KAGVTQTPRYLIKTRGQQVTLSCSPISGHRSVSWYQQTPGQGLQFLFEYFSETQRNKGNFPGRFSGRQFSNSRSEMNVSTLELGDSALYLCASSGSGQNYGYTFGSGTRLTVV.

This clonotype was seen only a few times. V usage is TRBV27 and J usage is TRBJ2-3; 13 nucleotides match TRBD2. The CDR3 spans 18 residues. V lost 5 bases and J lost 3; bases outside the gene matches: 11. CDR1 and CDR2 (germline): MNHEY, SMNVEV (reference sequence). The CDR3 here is CASSRRLAGGKKTDTQYF. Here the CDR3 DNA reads TGTGCCAGCAGTAGGAGACTAGCGGGGGGTAAAAAGACAGATACGCAGTATTTT.

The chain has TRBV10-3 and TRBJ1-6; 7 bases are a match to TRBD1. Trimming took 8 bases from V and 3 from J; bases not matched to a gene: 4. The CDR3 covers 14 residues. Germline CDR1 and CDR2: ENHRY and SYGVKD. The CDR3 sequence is CAIVDRNYNSPLHF. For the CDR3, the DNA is TGTGCCATCGTGGACAGGAACTATAATTCACCCCTCCACTTT.

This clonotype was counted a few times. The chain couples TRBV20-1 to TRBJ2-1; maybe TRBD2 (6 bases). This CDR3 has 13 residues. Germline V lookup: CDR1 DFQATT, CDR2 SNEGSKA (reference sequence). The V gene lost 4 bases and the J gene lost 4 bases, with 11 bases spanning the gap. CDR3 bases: TGCAGTGCTAAGACTAGTTTGTACAATGAGCAGTTCTTC. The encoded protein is CSAKTSLYNEQFF.

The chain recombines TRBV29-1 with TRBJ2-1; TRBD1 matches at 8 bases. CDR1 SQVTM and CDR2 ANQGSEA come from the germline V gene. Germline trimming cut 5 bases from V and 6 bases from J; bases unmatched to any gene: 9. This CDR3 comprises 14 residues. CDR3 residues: CSVSGTGRFNEQFF. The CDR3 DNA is TGCAGCGTTTCCGGGACAGGTCGCTTCAATGAGCAGTTCTTC.

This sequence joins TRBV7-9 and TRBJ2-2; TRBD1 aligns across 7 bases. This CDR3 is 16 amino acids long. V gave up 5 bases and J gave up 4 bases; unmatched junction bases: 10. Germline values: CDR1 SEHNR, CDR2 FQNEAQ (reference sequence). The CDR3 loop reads CASSPRRQGGTGELFF. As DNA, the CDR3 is TGTGCCAGCAGCCCAAGGAGACAGGGTGGCACCGGGGAGCTGTTTTTT.

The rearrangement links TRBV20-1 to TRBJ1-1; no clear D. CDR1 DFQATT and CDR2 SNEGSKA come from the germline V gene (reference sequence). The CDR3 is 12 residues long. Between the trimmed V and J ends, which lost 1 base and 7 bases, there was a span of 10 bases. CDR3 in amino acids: CSARVGASEAFF. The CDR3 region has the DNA TGCAGTGCTAGAGTCGGAGCAAGTGAAGCTTTCTTT.

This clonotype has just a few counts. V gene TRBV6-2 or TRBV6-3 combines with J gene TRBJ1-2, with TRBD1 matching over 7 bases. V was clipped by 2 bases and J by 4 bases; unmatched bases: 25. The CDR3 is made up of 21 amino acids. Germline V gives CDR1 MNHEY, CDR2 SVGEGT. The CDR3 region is CASSYAIDRVPYKPHSYGYTF. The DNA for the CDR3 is TGTGCCAGCAGTTACGCAATCGACAGGGTACCATATAAGCCACACTCCTATGGCTACACCTTC.

This chain's CDR3 is CASSLGGRRASGANVLTF. CDR3 sequence (DNA): TGTGCCAGCAGCCTAGGGGGACGGCGAGCCTCTGGGGCCAACGTCCTGACTTTC. This chain uses TRBV3-1 with TRBJ2-6; possibly TRBD1 for D (6 bases). The CDR3 totals 18 residues. Germline loops: CDR1 LGHDT, CDR2 YNNKEL (reference sequence). Between the trimmed V and J ends, which lost 4 bases and 0 bases, there was a span of 16 bases. Full variable domain (rest looked up from reference TRBV3-1 and TRBJ2-6): DTAVSQTPKYLVTQMGNDKSIKCEQNLGHDTMYWYKQDSKKFLKIMFSYNNKELIINETVPNRFSPKSPDKAHLNLHINSLELGDSAVYFCASSLGGRRASGANVLTFGAGSRLTVL.

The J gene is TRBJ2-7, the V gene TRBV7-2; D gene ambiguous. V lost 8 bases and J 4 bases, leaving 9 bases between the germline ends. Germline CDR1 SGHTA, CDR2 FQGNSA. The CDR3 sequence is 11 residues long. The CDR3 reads CASGSGYEQYF. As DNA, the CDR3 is TGTGCCAGCGGGTCAGGTTACGAGCAGTACTTC.

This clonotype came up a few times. The CDR3 nucleotides read TGTGCCAGCAGCCCCGACAGGGATCAAGAGCAGTTCTTC. Translation: CASSPDRDQEQFF. V usage is TRBV7-3 and J usage is TRBJ2-1, with 7 bases lining up with TRBD1. Trimming took 5 bases from V and 10 from J; bases not matched to a gene: 8. The V gene's germline CDR1 is SGHTA and CDR2 FQGTGA. The CDR3 runs to 13 residues.